A single sample gave rise to the 31 T cell receptor beta chains below, sequenced in a study of control samples from healthy donors and cancer patients. Clones were sequenced by immunoSEQ multiplex PCR, and TCRdb holds only the in-frame ones, with some missing. The data contain 100,000 or so clones, roughly nine tenths of them seen just once; the ten biggest clones take up over 15%. Sequencing was carried out using blood. The receptors stem from a woman in her forties or fifties in good health.

V gene TRBV18 combines with J gene TRBJ1-4; tentative D call: TRBD1 (6 bases). The V and J ends lost 3 bases and 5 bases respectively, with 7 bases between them. The CDR3 loop spans 13 amino acids. CDR1 and CDR2 (germline): KGHSH, LQKENI. The CDR3 DNA sequence: TGTGCCAGCTCACCCGGACAGAATGAAAAACTGTTTTTT. Translation: CASSPGQNEKLFF.

V gene TRBV7-8 combines with J gene TRBJ2-3; possible D gene TRBD2, 6 bases. Germline V lookup: CDR1 SGHVS, CDR2 FQNEAQ. The length of the CDR3 is 17 residues. V shed 3 bases and J shed 0 bases, with 16 bases lying between them. CDR3 sequence: CASSLKFLATSTDTQYF. CDR3 nucleotides: TGTGCCAGCAGCTTGAAGTTTCTAGCGACTAGCACAGATACGCAGTATTTT.

This clone came up once. The chain joins TRBV11-2 to TRBJ2-5; D not certain. V lost 5 bases, J lost 1 base, and 8 bases lay in between. The germline gives CDR1 SGHAT, CDR2 FQNNGV. The CDR3 loop spans 13 amino acids. The CDR3 reads CASSPTVQETQYF. The CDR3 DNA follows: TGTGCCAGCAGCCCGACCGTCCAAGAGACCCAGTACTTC.

This clone was counted once. The chain employs TRBV18 and TRBJ1-5, with 7 bases that match TRBD1. Trimming removed 1 base from V and 4 bases from J; junction bases left unmatched: 10. CDR1 is KGHSH and CDR2 is LQKENI in the germline V gene. The CDR3 runs to 17 residues. DNA for the CDR3: TGTGCCAGCTCACCACAAGGGGGCGGCCGGTCTAATCAGCCCCAGCATTTT. Translated, it gives CASSPQGGGRSNQPQHF.

This chain uses TRBV3-1 (or the pseudogene TRBV3-2) with TRBJ1-2; D may be TRBD1 (5 bases). The CDR3 loop spans 15 amino acids. V lost 0 bases and J lost 2, with 10 bases in between. Germline CDR1 reads LGHDT; CDR2 reads YNNKEL (reference sequence). The CDR3 loop is CASSQDPGPNYGYTF. CDR3 nucleotides: TGTGCCAGCAGCCAAGATCCGGGACCCAACTATGGCTACACCTTC.

V is TRBV30 and J is TRBJ2-3; D possibly uses TRBD1 or TRBD2 (5 bases each). Germline CDR1 is GTSNPN and CDR2 is SVGIG (reference sequence). There are 15 residues in the CDR3. V shed 5 bases and J shed 1 base, with 16 bases lying between them. The CDR3, as DNA: TGTGCCTGGGTGCCCTGGTCGGGACGCACAGATACGCAGTATTTT. The encoded protein is CAWVPWSGRTDTQYF. The complete variable domain, with remaining parts taken from reference TRBV30 and TRBJ2-3, reads SQTIHQWPATLVQPVGSPLSLECTVEGTSNPNLYWYRQAAGRGLQLLFYSVGIGQISSEVPQNLSASRPQDRQFILSSKKLLLSDSGFYLCAWVPWSGRTDTQYFGPGTRLTVL.

The chain combines TRBV19 with TRBJ2-2, with TRBD1 matching over 8 bases. The ends lost 1 base at V and 6 bases at J; junction bases unmatched: 7. This CDR3 is built from 16 residues. CDR1 is LNHDA and CDR2 is SQIVND in the germline V gene (reference sequence). As DNA, the CDR3 is TGTGCCAGTAGTATAGCTCAGGGGGCGCTTTCCGGGGAGCTGTTTTTT. Its protein product is CASSIAQGALSGELFF.

The chain is built from TRBV11-3 and TRBJ2-1, with D possibly being TRBD1 (6 bases). V shed 5 bases and J shed 0 bases, with 17 bases lying between them. The CDR3 has 17 amino acids. Germline CDR1 is SGHNT and CDR2 is YENEEA. In DNA form, the CDR3 reads TGTGCCAGCAGCGGATACAGGGAAGGGGACTCCTACAATGAGCAGTTCTTC. It is translated as CASSGYREGDSYNEQFF.

There are a few counts of this clone. The V call is TRBV3-1 (or the pseudogene TRBV3-2), the J call TRBJ2-5; tentative D call: TRBD2 (5 bases). Germline loops: CDR1 LGHDT, CDR2 YNNKEL (reference sequence). Trimming took 5 bases from V and 3 from J, leaving 13 bases between them. This CDR3 region has 14 residues. Written as DNA, the CDR3 is TGTGCCAGCAGCTTCGCCCGGCGGGAAGAGACCCAGTACTTC. It yields the protein CASSFARREETQYF.

The CDR3 DNA reads TGTGCCAGCAGCCAAGAGGAGACAGTAGCCAAAAACATTCAGTACTTC. Translation: CASSQEETVAKNIQYF. The chain recombines TRBV4-2 with TRBJ2-4; possible D gene TRBD1, 5 bases. CDR3 length equals 16 residues. Looked up from germline, CDR1 is LGHNA and CDR2 is YNFKEQ. The ends were cut back, 0 bases at V and 0 bases at J, with 9 bases in the middle.

The rearrangement uses TRBV11-2 and TRBJ2-1, with 8 nucleotides matching TRBD2. CDR3 size: 15 residues. The germline V gene encodes CDR1 SGHAT and CDR2 FQNNGV. J was trimmed by 1 base and V by 6 bases; bases with no gene match: 5. The CDR3 coding sequence is TGTGCCAGCAGTGGAAGCGGGGGATCCTACAATGAGCAGTTCTTC. It translates to CASSGSGGSYNEQFF. Filled out from reference TRBV11-2 and TRBJ2-1, the complete variable domain reads EAGVAQSPRYKIIEKRQSVAFWCNPISGHATLYWYQQILGQGPKLLIQFQNNGVVDDSQLPKDRFSAERLKGVDSTLKIQPAKLEDSAVYLCASSGSGGSYNEQFFGPGTRLTVL.

The chain combines TRBV24-1 with TRBJ2-2; 13 positions agree with TRBD2. This CDR3 comprises 18 residues. With 2 bases clipped from V and 0 bases from J, the junction kept 2 bases outside the gene matches. CDR1 is KGHDR, CDR2 SFDVKD, per germline. The CDR3 sequence: CATSDWTSGGSNTGELFF. The CDR3 bases are TGTGCCACCAGTGATTGGACTAGCGGGGGATCGAACACCGGGGAGCTGTTTTTT.

V usage is TRBV2 and J usage is TRBJ1-1; TRBD1 matches at 9 bases. The CDR3 length is 14 residues. Germline lookup yields CDR1 SNHLY and CDR2 FYNNEI. Losses at the gene ends were 4 bases for V and 4 bases for J; bases not matched to a gene: 4. The CDR3 spells CASSVLQGATEAFF. CDR3 sequence (DNA): TGTGCCAGCAGTGTTTTACAGGGGGCCACTGAAGCTTTCTTT. The whole variable domain, remainder taken from reference TRBV2 and TRBJ1-1, is EPEVTQTPSHQVTQMGQEVILRCVPISNHLYFYWYRQILGQKVEFLVSFYNNEISEKSEIFDDQFSVERPDGSNFTLKIRSTKLEDSAMYFCASSVLQGATEAFFGQGTRLTVV.

The V call is TRBV11-2, the J call TRBJ2-3; 7 bases align to TRBD2. The CDR3 extends over 16 amino acids. Trimming took 0 bases from V and 6 from J; bases not matched to a gene: 9. Germline loops: CDR1 SGHAT, CDR2 FQNNGV. The CDR3 coding sequence is TGTGCCAGCAGCTTAGACGACTTTGGGGGGGTCGATACGCAGTATTTT. Translation: CASSLDDFGGVDTQYF.

V is TRBV5-1 and J is TRBJ1-1; perhaps TRBD1 as D (6 bases). The V end was cut by 3 bases, the J end by 3 bases, with 21 bases between. CDR1 SGHRS and CDR2 YFSETQ come from the germline V gene. The CDR3 is 17 amino acids. The CDR3 sequence is CASSSRGVTFSHTEAFF. CDR3 nucleotides: TGCGCCAGCAGCTCCAGGGGCGTCACATTCAGTCACACTGAAGCTTTCTTT.

CDR3 nucleotides: TGTGCCAGCAGCTTACCTACGGGACAGAGAAGCACAGATACGCAGTATTTT. This translates into CASSLPTGQRSTDTQYF. V usage is TRBV7-3 and J usage is TRBJ2-3, with 7 bases that match TRBD1. The V gene end was trimmed by 2 bases and the J gene end by 0 bases; junction bases not matched to a gene: 8. The CDR3 loop spans 17 amino acids. The germline gives CDR1 SGHTA, CDR2 FQGTGA.

The V call is TRBV9, the J call TRBJ1-2; the D is unclear. Trimming left V 5 bases short and J 6 bases short, with 8 bases between. The CDR3 runs to 11 residues. Germline assignment: CDR1 SGDLS and CDR2 YYNGEE. The CDR3 spells CASSDGDGYTF. The CDR3 nucleotides are TGTGCCAGCAGTGATGGGGATGGCTACACCTTC.

The chain couples TRBV15 to TRBJ2-5; D may be TRBD1 (5 bases). V shed 0 bases and J shed 5 bases, with 10 bases lying between them. The CDR3 has 14 residues. Germline V CDR1 and CDR2: LNHNV, YYDKDF (reference sequence). DNA for the CDR3: TGTGCCACCAGCAGAGACCAGGGTCCGGAGACCCAGTACTTC. Protein sequence: CATSRDQGPETQYF.

The chain links TRBV30 to TRBJ1-2, with a possible D match to TRBD1 (6 bases). Between the trimmed V and J ends, which lost 0 bases and 8 bases, there was a span of 13 bases. The CDR3 contains 13 residues. From germline, CDR1 is GTSNPN and CDR2 SVGIG (reference sequence). The chain's CDR3 is CAWSVQGISGYTF. The CDR3 DNA sequence: TGTGCCTGGAGTGTACAGGGAATCTCAGGCTACACCTTC.

V and J are TRBV18 and TRBJ1-2, with no clear D. The CDR3 covers 14 residues. Trimming removed 4 bases from V and 3 bases from J, with 12 bases in between. The germline V gene encodes CDR1 KGHSH and CDR2 LQKENI. As DNA, the CDR3 is TGTGCCAGCTCACTGCAGTATGGGGACTATGGCTACACCTTC. Translating gives CASSLQYGDYGYTF.

The rearrangement links TRBV7-3 to TRBJ1-1; unclear D gene. Trimming pared 6 bases from V and 1 base from J, leaving 12 bases between. This CDR3 contains 14 residues. Germline V CDR1 and CDR2: SGHTA, FQGTGA. The CDR3: CASSLDGANTEAFF. The CDR3 DNA follows: TGTGCCAGCAGTCTGGACGGCGCGAACACTGAAGCTTTCTTT.

The chain combines TRBV7-2 with TRBJ2-3; 15 nucleotides match TRBD2. Germline V gene lookup returns CDR1 SGHTA and CDR2 FQGNSA. V was pared by 5 bases and J by 5 bases, with 11 bases of the junction left unmatched. This CDR3 is built from 18 residues. CDR3: CASSLPGLAGGPGDTQYF. CDR3 nucleotide sequence: TGTGCCAGCAGCCTGCCGGGACTAGCGGGGGGCCCGGGAGATACGCAGTATTTT.

This clone has just a few counts. The chain combines TRBV27 with TRBJ2-7; 9 bases are a match to TRBD1. The length of the CDR3 is 14 residues. Per the germline V gene, CDR1 is MNHEY and CDR2 is SMNVEV (reference sequence). V trimming: 2 bases; J trimming: 6 bases; junction bases outside the gene matches: 5. DNA for the CDR3: TGTGCCAGCAGTTTACGGGGGACAGGGACCGAGCAGTACGTC. This encodes CASSLRGTGTEQYV.

J is TRBJ2-7 and V is TRBV6-6, with a weak D call TRBD2 (6 bases). This CDR3 spans 15 amino acids. The germline CDR1 and CDR2 sequences are MNHNY and SVGAGI (reference sequence). Trimming pared 2 bases from V and 1 base from J, leaving 12 bases between. CDR3 sequence: CASSYGTLQSYEQYF. CDR3 sequence (DNA): TGTGCCAGCAGTTACGGGACTCTCCAATCCTACGAGCAGTACTTC.

The genes are TRBV12-3 or TRBV12-4 and TRBJ2-7; TRBD1 aligns across 10 bases. Trimming removed 6 bases from V and 3 bases from J; junction bases left unmatched: 2. The CDR3 has 13 residues. The CDR3: CASSGQGVYEQYV. The CDR3 nucleotides read TGTGCCAGCAGCGGACAGGGGGTCTACGAGCAGTACGTC.

J is TRBJ1-5 and V is TRBV5-1; D gene uncertain. The germline V gene encodes CDR1 SGHRS and CDR2 YFSETQ. Deletions cut 2 bases from V and 3 bases from J, with 9 bases between. The CDR3 runs to 14 residues. CDR3 residues: CASSLNSYNQPQHF. The CDR3 DNA follows: TGCGCCAGCAGCTTAAACAGCTACAATCAGCCCCAGCATTTT. Based on the CDR3 plus reference TRBV5-1 and TRBJ1-5, the full variable domain is KAGVTQTPRYLIKTRGQQVTLSCSPISGHRSVSWYQQTPGQGLQFLFEYFSETQRNKGNFPGRFSGRQFSNSRSEMNVSTLELGDSALYLCASSLNSYNQPQHFGDGTRLSIL.

The chain recombines TRBV18 with TRBJ2-5, with 7 nucleotides matching TRBD1. Germline loops: CDR1 KGHSH, CDR2 LQKENI. Unmatched junction bases numbered 6, after V lost 6 bases and J lost 5 bases. The CDR3 covers 13 residues. The CDR3 DNA sequence: TGTGCCAGCTCCGGGACAGATAGGGAGACCCAGTACTTC. Translation gives CASSGTDRETQYF.

Only one count was recorded for this clone. The V gene is TRBV5-8, the J gene TRBJ2-7, with a weak D call TRBD1 (6 bases). The V end lost 2 bases, the J end lost 0 bases, and 9 bases lay between the germline ends. The CDR3 contains 14 residues. Germline V lookup: CDR1 SGHTS, CDR2 YDEGEE. This chain's CDR3 is CASSLGQSSYEQYV. The CDR3 bases are TGTGCCAGCAGCTTAGGACAGAGCTCCTACGAGCAGTACGTC.

The chain couples TRBV6-6 to TRBJ1-5; no clear D. V was cut by 0 bases and J by 0 bases, with 9 bases left in between. The CDR3 covers 16 residues. CDR1 is MNHNY, CDR2 SVGAGI, per germline (reference sequence). CDR3 coding DNA: TGTGCCAGCAGTTACTCTGGCGGAAATAGCAATCAGCCCCAGCATTTT. Protein product: CASSYSGGNSNQPQHF.

V and J are TRBV11-3 and TRBJ2-3; no firm D call. The CDR3 sequence is 16 residues long. V lost 5 bases and J 0 bases, leaving 15 bases between the germline ends. Germline V gene sequence: CDR1 SGHNT, CDR2 YENEEA. The CDR3 region is CASSTRSGKSTDTQYF. The CDR3 nucleotides read TGTGCCAGCAGCACCCGGAGTGGAAAGAGCACAGATACGCAGTATTTT. Based on the CDR3 plus reference TRBV11-3 and TRBJ2-3, the full variable domain is EAGVVQSPRYKIIEKKQPVAFWCNPISGHNTLYWYLQNLGQGPELLIRYENEEAVDDSQLPKDRFSAERLKGVDSTLKIQPAELGDSAVYLCASSTRSGKSTDTQYFGPGTRLTVL.

This clone is a singleton in its sample. V and J are TRBV10-2 and TRBJ2-1, with 7 bases identical to TRBD2. Germline assignment: CDR1 WSHSY and CDR2 SAAADI. This CDR3 region has 16 residues. Trimming cost V 5 bases and J 4 bases; bases outside gene matches: 11. CDR3 sequence: CASSPLAGVLYNEQFF. The DNA for the CDR3 is TGCGCCAGCAGTCCTCTGGCGGGAGTGTTGTACAATGAGCAGTTCTTC.